This TCR beta chain was profiled in a study of Ad26.COV2.S vaccination and SARS-CoV-2 variants. This CDR3 region has 14 residues. V lost 4 bases and J lost 9, with 16 bases in between. Germline CDR1 reads PRHDT; CDR2 reads FYEKMQ (reference sequence). As for treatment: 15 to 20 received Ad26.COV2.S at low or high dose, single or two shots; 5 received placebo; per-sample allocation not given. After the first vaccine or placebo injection, samples were drawn on day 63. This table comes from immunoSEQ multiplex PCR, and its TCRdb copy is limited to in-frame clones, with some not included. Among roughly 420,000 clones, around nine tenths were seen once, and the ten largest hold 3.6%.

The origin of this receptor is a person between 18 and 65 years old who received the Ad26.COV2.S COVID-19 vaccine or a placebo. This sequence joins TRBV13 and TRBJ2-1; a weak D match, TRBD2 (6 bases). The sequencing used peripheral blood, collected in a trial of Ad26.COV2.S vaccine versus placebo. This CDR3 is CASSSPGGALEQFF. The CDR3 nucleotides read TGTGCCAGCAGCTCCCCCGGAGGGGCCCTTGAGCAGTTCTTC.